The next 13 T cell receptor beta chains were all read from a single sample in a study of blood T cell repertoires in COVID-19. The repertoire was sequenced with immunoSEQ multiplex PCR; TCRdb's copy has only in-frame clones and lacks some. The sample includes about 170,000 clones, around four fifths of them seen just once. The sequenced material came from peripheral blood. The receptors originated from a woman in her 70s who had recovered from COVID-19.

V and J are TRBV5-4 and TRBJ2-7; 11 positions agree with TRBD2. The germline CDR1 and CDR2 sequences are SGHNT and YYREEE (reference sequence). V lost 4 bases to trimming and J lost 6 bases; unmatched junction nucleotides: 6. The CDR3 is made up of 14 amino acids. As DNA, the CDR3 is TGTGCCAGCAGCAAACCAGGGACTAGCGGCGAGCAGTACTTC. Its protein product is CASSKPGTSGEQYF.

V and J are TRBV6-5 and TRBJ2-4; TRBD2 agrees at 16 bases. Trimming took 2 bases from V and 8 from J; bases not matched to a gene: 0. CDR3 length equals 15 residues. Germline-derived CDR1 and CDR2 are MNHEY and SVGAGI. DNA of the CDR3: TGTGCCAGCAGTTACGGGACTAGCGGGAGGGACATTCAGTACTTC. Encoded protein: CASSYGTSGRDIQYF.

This chain joins TRBV5-1 and TRBJ1-1, with D perhaps matching TRBD1 (5 bases). Germline loops: CDR1 SGHRS, CDR2 YFSETQ. V was cut by 4 bases and J by 4 bases, with 14 bases left in between. CDR3 size: 14 residues. CDR3 sequence: CASSEGLGGTEAFF. In DNA form, the CDR3 reads TGCGCCAGCAGCGAGGGGCTGGGGGGCACTGAAGCTTTCTTT.

The rearrangement joins TRBV6-5 to TRBJ1-5, with a weak D call TRBD1 (6 bases). V was trimmed by 6 bases and J by 7 bases, leaving 19 bases between them. Germline-derived CDR1 and CDR2 are MNHEY and SVGAGI. The CDR3 has 15 amino acids. The CDR3 nucleotides are TGTGCCAGCAGCCGAACAACAGGGTCCTTACAGCCCCAGCATTTT. This codes for CASSRTTGSLQPQHF.

This clone was counted a single time. The chain has TRBV18 and TRBJ1-2, with 9 nucleotides matching TRBD1. The V gene's germline CDR1 is KGHSH and CDR2 LQKENI. This CDR3 is built from 16 residues. With V trimmed by 2 bases and J by 3 bases, 7 bases remained unmatched. CDR3 coding DNA: TGTGCCAGCTCACCAGGGACAGGGCCCTGGGACTATGGCTACACCTTC. Encoded protein: CASSPGTGPWDYGYTF.

The V call is TRBV5-5, the J call TRBJ1-4; 7 bases line up with TRBD1. With 4 bases clipped from V and 5 bases from J, the junction kept 8 bases outside the gene matches. The V gene's germline CDR1 is SGHKS and CDR2 YYEKEE (reference sequence). This CDR3 spans 15 amino acids. The CDR3 sequence: CASSAEGQPNEKLFF. The CDR3 DNA reads TGTGCCAGCAGCGCGGAGGGACAGCCGAATGAAAAACTGTTTTTT.

This clone was seen many times. The rearrangement uses TRBV6-5 and TRBJ2-1; D unclear. CDR3 size: 14 residues. CDR1 and CDR2 from the germline V gene are MNHEY and SVGAGI. Trimming took off 5 bases at V and 1 base at J, with 9 bases between the two ends. CDR3 sequence: CASSPYGSYNEQFF. The DNA for the CDR3 is TGTGCCAGCAGTCCCTACGGGTCCTACAATGAGCAGTTCTTC.

The chain uses TRBV4-1 and TRBJ2-1; 7 bases line up with TRBD1. The length of the CDR3 is 14 residues. The germline gives CDR1 MGHRA, CDR2 YSYEKL. Losses at the gene ends were 0 bases for V and 10 bases for J; bases not matched to a gene: 6. CDR3 sequence: CASSQDGPRGEQFF. CDR3 bases: TGCGCCAGCAGCCAAGATGGACCCAGGGGGGAGCAGTTCTTC.

The V and J genes are TRBV12-3 or TRBV12-4 and TRBJ1-2; tentative D call: TRBD1 (5 bases). The germline V and J ends were trimmed by 5 bases and 9 bases, with 13 bases remaining between them. The CDR3 sequence is 12 residues long. The CDR3 DNA reads as TGTGCCAGCAGTCCCCGGCGGGGGAGCTACACCTTC. It specifies CASSPRRGSYTF.

The rearrangement links TRBV30 to TRBJ2-7, with D perhaps TRBD1 (6 bases). Deletions cut 3 bases from V and 3 bases from J, with 9 bases between. Germline V gene sequence: CDR1 GTSNPN, CDR2 SVGIG (reference sequence). This CDR3 is 12 amino acids long. The CDR3 spells CAWSPRGYEQYF. In DNA form, the CDR3 reads TGTGCCTGGAGCCCCAGGGGCTACGAGCAGTACTTC.

V is TRBV2 and J is TRBJ2-7, with a possible D match to TRBD1 (6 bases). Looked up from germline, CDR1 is SNHLY and CDR2 is FYNNEI. The CDR3 runs 14 residues. V dropped 6 bases and J dropped 0 bases, with 12 bases sitting between them. This CDR3 is CASRWQGSSYEQYF. CDR3 nucleotides: TGTGCCAGCAGGTGGCAGGGGAGCTCCTACGAGCAGTACTTC.

The CDR3 coding sequence is TGCGCCAGCAGCTCTGACAGGAGCTCTGGAAACACCATATATTTT. Residues: CASSSDRSSGNTIYF. This chain uses TRBV5-1 with TRBJ1-3, with D maybe TRBD1 (6 bases). The CDR3 runs to 15 residues. Germline V gene sequence: CDR1 SGHRS, CDR2 YFSETQ. Trimming removed 3 bases from V and 0 bases from J, with 10 bases in between.

V gene TRBV4-2 combines with J gene TRBJ2-6, with D possibly TRBD1 on 5 matching bases. Germline V lookup: CDR1 LGHNA, CDR2 YNFKEQ. The CDR3 length is 19 residues. V lost 1 base to trimming and J lost 0 bases, with 16 bases between them. The CDR3 here is CASSQVGRPERSGANVLTF. DNA for the CDR3: TGTGCCAGCAGCCAAGTGGGGCGGCCCGAACGCTCTGGGGCCAACGTCCTGACTTTC.